These 10 T cell receptor beta chains share one sample of origin, sequenced in a study of T cell repertoires in cytomegalovirus infection. TCRdb called the reads again in MiXCR, with one record for every CDR3 protein. The repertoire holds more than 300,000 distinct CDR3 sequences, 34% seen once, with approximately 13% in the top ten. These receptors have no known antigen. The sequencing here drew on cultured PBMCs, taken from culture after CMV antigen stimulation. These receptors all come from a human donor in good health (CMV status not recorded). Some clones in this sample may be carry-over from other donors' samples.

The chain employs TRBV20-1 and TRBJ1-2, with unresolved D. V was clipped by 3 bases and J by 8 bases, with 13 bases between them. The CDR3 sequence is 12 residues long. Per germline, CDR1 DFQATT and CDR2 SNEGSKA (reference sequence). The CDR3 reads CSASRGSEGYTF. The CDR3 DNA reads TGCAGTGCTAGTCGGGGTTCGGAAGGCTACACCTTC.

The gene calls are TRBV11-2 and TRBJ1-1, with a tentative D call TRBD1 (6 bases). Germline V lookup: CDR1 SGHAT, CDR2 FQNNGV. V was shortened by 7 bases and J by 8 bases, with 17 bases between the two germline ends. There are 13 residues in the CDR3. CDR3: CASIRGGSVEAFF. The CDR3 DNA is TGTGCCAGCATCCGAGGGGGGTCGGTGGAAGCTTTCTTT.

In its sample, this clonotype was seen a few times. The chain uses TRBV28 and TRBJ2-2; TRBD2 is a possible D gene (6 bases). In germline, CDR1 is MDHEN, CDR2 SYDVKM. The CDR3 runs 15 residues. The V and J ends lost 8 bases and 5 bases respectively, with 18 bases between them. CDR3: CASRGTLFDTGELFF. For the CDR3, the DNA is TGTGCCAGCCGCGGGACGTTATTTGATACCGGGGAGCTGTTTTTT.

The table lists this clonotype with many counts. The chain carries TRBV20-1 and TRBJ2-1, with D possibly matching TRBD1 (5 bases). Deletions cut 3 bases from V and 0 bases from J, with 6 bases between. Germline lookup yields CDR1 DFQATT and CDR2 SNEGSKA (reference sequence). This CDR3 region has 13 residues. CDR3 amino acids: CSASRGSYNEQFF. For the CDR3, the DNA is TGCAGTGCTAGTAGGGGCTCCTACAATGAGCAGTTCTTC.

This clonotype was seen at least ten times. The chain has TRBV7-8 and TRBJ2-1; D is undetermined. CDR3 length: 13 amino acids. V was cut by 5 bases and J by 7 bases, with 12 bases left in between. Germline V lookup: CDR1 SGHVS, CDR2 FQNEAQ. The CDR3 reads CASSRSRMNEQFF. The CDR3 region has the DNA TGTGCCAGCAGCCGATCTCGTATGAATGAGCAGTTCTTC.

This clonotype has more than one count but fewer than ten. CDR3 nucleotide sequence: TGTGCCAGTAGTATGGCGAACTCTGGAAACACCATATATTTT. This gives the protein CASSMANSGNTIYF. V gene TRBV19 combines with J gene TRBJ1-3; unclear D gene. V was trimmed by 3 bases and J by 0 bases, leaving 6 bases between them. The CDR3 contains 14 residues. Germline CDR1 is LNHDA and CDR2 is SQIVND (reference sequence).

This chain joins TRBV7-2 and TRBJ1-1; a weak D match, TRBD1 (5 bases). CDR3 size: 14 residues. In germline, CDR1 is SGHTA, CDR2 FQGNSA. V shed 5 bases and J shed 0 bases, with 10 bases lying between them. The CDR3 reads CASSKGVLNTEAFF. Written as DNA, the CDR3 is TGTGCCAGCAGCAAAGGGGTGTTGAACACTGAAGCTTTCTTT. The whole variable domain, filled in from reference TRBV7-2 and TRBJ1-1, reads GAGVSQSPSNKVTEKGKDVELRCDPISGHTALYWYRQSLGQGLEFLIYFQGNSAPDKSGLPSDRFSAERTGGSVSTLTIQRTQQEDSAVYLCASSKGVLNTEAFFGQGTRLTVV.

This clonotype was found a few times. This rearrangement joins TRBV10-3 to TRBJ2-3; 9 bases map to TRBD1. This CDR3 is built from 17 residues. Germline V CDR1 and CDR2: ENHRY, SYGVKD. After removal of 0 bases from V and 3 bases from J, the junction contained 7 bases not matched to a gene. Here the CDR3 reads CAISESGQGMLTDTQYF. The CDR3 bases are TGTGCCATCAGTGAGTCCGGACAGGGGATGTTGACAGATACGCAGTATTTT.

CDR3 coding DNA: TGTGCCAGCACCCCGGGGACGCGATATTCACCCCTCCACTTT. This translates into CASTPGTRYSPLHF. The J gene is TRBJ1-6, the V gene TRBV6-1; D is perhaps TRBD1 (5 bases). Germline CDR1 MNHNS, CDR2 SASEGT. The CDR3 has 14 amino acids. The ends were cut back, 7 bases at V and 8 bases at J, with 15 bases in the middle.

The rearrangement uses TRBV27 and TRBJ2-3; 9 bases are shared with TRBD2. This CDR3 region has 16 residues. Germline lookup yields CDR1 MNHEY and CDR2 SMNVEV (reference sequence). Trimming cost V 6 bases and J 5 bases; bases outside gene matches: 12. The CDR3 loop is CASSPGAGGPGDTQYF. In DNA form, the CDR3 reads TGTGCCAGCAGCCCCGGGGCGGGAGGGCCCGGAGATACGCAGTATTTT.